This T cell receptor beta chain stems from a study of shared clonotypes between healthy human individuals. In germline, CDR1 is SEHNR, CDR2 FQNEAQ (reference sequence). The CDR3 length is 15 residues. V lost 5 bases, J lost 4 bases, and 5 bases stayed unmatched. Clones were read by immunoSEQ multiplex PCR, and TCRdb kept only the in-frame ones, dropping some. The sample includes fewer than 2.5 million clones, 80% to 95% of them seen just once. The clonotype was recovered from a young man in good health. Some clones in this sample may be carry-over from other donors' samples. This chain uses TRBV7-9 with TRBJ1-2, with 12 positions matching TRBD1. Source material: naive CD4+ T cells from PBMCs. Indicated subset: CD45RA+ positively selected. This CDR3 reads CASSRGTGGIYGYTF. As DNA, the CDR3 is TGTGCCAGCAGCCGCGGGACAGGGGGCATCTATGGCTACACCTTC.